The 25 T cell receptor beta chains below were found in one sample sequenced in a study of blood T cell repertoires in COVID-19. Sequenced by immunoSEQ multiplex PCR; TCRdb stores in-frame clones only, minus some. The data hold some 91,000 clones, with 70% to 85% observed a single time. Source material: peripheral blood. These receptor sequences come from a man aged 65 to 85 with acute or convalescent COVID-19.

This rearrangement joins TRBV29-1 to TRBJ1-3; TRBD1 is a possible D gene (5 bases). Trimming stripped 4 bases from V and 2 bases from J, with 9 bases between. Per the germline V gene, CDR1 is SQVTM and CDR2 is ANQGSEA. The CDR3 consists of 13 residues. This CDR3 reads CSVAVGPGNTIYF. Written as DNA, the CDR3 is TGCAGCGTTGCGGTGGGGCCTGGAAACACCATATATTTT.

This chain joins TRBV19 and TRBJ1-5; TRBD1 matches at 8 bases. There are 18 residues in the CDR3. V shed 2 bases, J shed 1 base, and the junction held 10 bases outside the gene matches. Germline V gene lookup returns CDR1 LNHDA and CDR2 SQIVND (reference sequence). CDR3 nucleotide sequence: TGTGCCAGTAGTATACCCCCCGCCAGGGGGCCAAGCAATCAGCCCCAGCATTTT. Protein product: CASSIPPARGPSNQPQHF.

The sample holds a few counts of this clone. The chain couples TRBV28 to TRBJ1-1; possible D gene TRBD1, 6 bases. CDR1 is MDHEN, CDR2 SYDVKM, per germline. The CDR3 contains 15 residues. V was trimmed by 0 bases and J by 1 base, leaving 9 bases between them. Here the CDR3 DNA reads TGTGCCAGCAGTTTATGGGACAGCCCGAACACTGAAGCTTTCTTT. Amino acid sequence: CASSLWDSPNTEAFF.

The chain couples TRBV2 to TRBJ2-7; 7 bases agree with TRBD1. V trimming: 4 bases; J trimming: 2 bases; junction bases outside the gene matches: 5. CDR1 SNHLY and CDR2 FYNNEI come from the germline V gene. The CDR3 is 14 amino acids. The CDR3 reads CASSAGQAAYEQYF. As DNA, the CDR3 is TGTGCCAGCAGTGCTGGACAGGCAGCCTACGAGCAGTACTTC. Combining the CDR3 with reference TRBV2 and TRBJ2-7 gives the whole variable domain EPEVTQTPSHQVTQMGQEVILRCVPISNHLYFYWYRQILGQKVEFLVSFYNNEISEKSEIFDDQFSVERPDGSNFTLKIRSTKLEDSAMYFCASSAGQAAYEQYFGPGTRLTVT.

The V call is TRBV2, the J call TRBJ2-5; perhaps TRBD1 as D (5 bases). The ends were cut back, 3 bases at V and 5 bases at J, with 10 bases in the middle. CDR3 size: 13 residues. CDR1 is SNHLY, CDR2 FYNNEI, per germline. The CDR3 region is CASSDVGLETQYF. CDR3 nucleotide sequence: TGTGCCAGCAGTGACGTGGGGCTGGAGACCCAGTACTTC.

The V gene is TRBV18, the J gene TRBJ1-1; D is perhaps TRBD1 (5 bases). Trimming removed 3 bases from V and 1 base from J, with 15 bases in between. The germline CDR1 and CDR2 sequences are KGHSH and LQKENI. CDR3 size: 16 residues. This CDR3 is CASSPSERQTNTEAFF. DNA for the CDR3: TGTGCCAGCTCACCGTCTGAACGACAGACGAACACTGAAGCTTTCTTT.

The V call is TRBV28, the J call TRBJ2-7; 9 nucleotides agree with TRBD1. Germline CDR1 MDHEN, CDR2 SYDVKM. The CDR3 has 13 amino acids. V lost 4 bases to trimming and J lost 6 bases; unmatched junction nucleotides: 4. The CDR3 loop reads CASSSGTGSEQYF. CDR3 in DNA: TGTGCCAGCAGTTCCGGGACAGGGAGCGAGCAGTACTTC.

CDR3: CAWGQNTEAFF. CDR3 DNA sequence: TGTGCCTGGGGGCAGAACACTGAAGCTTTCTTT. V and J are TRBV30 and TRBJ1-1, with D uncertain. V was pared by 5 bases and J by 1 base, with 5 bases between. The germline gives CDR1 GTSNPN, CDR2 SVGIG (reference sequence). The CDR3 sequence is 11 residues long.

The V call is TRBV19, the J call TRBJ2-2; tentatively, D is TRBD2 (7 bases). Germline assignment: CDR1 LNHDA and CDR2 SQIVND (reference sequence). V was cut by 7 bases and J by 1 base, with 19 bases left in between. The CDR3 has 17 residues. The CDR3 DNA sequence: TGTGCCAGTAAAGGGGGGGGACACCAACTGAACACCGGGGAGCTGTTTTTT. Translated, it gives CASKGGGHQLNTGELFF.

V is TRBV29-1 and J is TRBJ1-1; 7 bases are a match to TRBD1. This CDR3 region has 15 residues. CDR1 and CDR2 (germline): SQVTM, ANQGSEA. V lost 7 bases and J lost 3; bases outside the gene matches: 14. CDR3 sequence reads: CSGKTGIGWDTEAFF. DNA for the CDR3: TGCAGCGGTAAGACAGGGATCGGTTGGGACACTGAAGCTTTCTTT.

This rearrangement joins TRBV1 to TRBJ2-2; the listed D gene, TRBD1, was not tested against the DNA. TRBV1 is a pseudogene. This CDR3 is built from 16 residues. Here the CDR3 DNA reads TGCACCAGCAGTCTTTGTACGGGACAGGGTCCCGGGGAGCTGTTTTTT. This sequence encodes CTSSLCTGQGPGELFF.

V usage is TRBV19 and J usage is TRBJ1-2; 12 nucleotides line up with TRBD1. The germline V gene has CDR1 LNHDA and CDR2 SQIVND (reference sequence). This CDR3 has 15 amino acids. Trimming at V came to 3 bases and at J to 6 bases, leaving 5 bases not matched to a gene. The CDR3 coding sequence is TGTGCCAGTAGTATTTTGGGGACAGGGGGCGATGGCTACACCTTC. It translates to CASSILGTGGDGYTF.

By frequency in the sample, this clone is medium-sized. The genes are TRBV9 and TRBJ1-1, with a possible D match to TRBD1 (6 bases). The V gene's germline CDR1 is SGDLS and CDR2 YYNGEE. This CDR3 comprises 14 residues. The V end was cut by 1 base, the J end by 3 bases, with 10 bases between. The CDR3 reads CASSVWGQDTEAFF. The CDR3 DNA sequence: TGTGCCAGCAGCGTATGGGGACAAGACACTGAAGCTTTCTTT. The variable domain in full, completed from reference TRBV9 and TRBJ1-1, reads DSGVTQTPKHLITATGQRVTLRCSPRSGDLSVYWYQQSLDQGLQFLIQYYNGEERAKGNILERFSAQQFPDLHSELNLSSLELGDSALYFCASSVWGQDTEAFFGQGTRLTVV.

The chain links TRBV18 to TRBJ2-5, with 8 bases matching TRBD1. This CDR3 is built from 14 residues. Losses at the gene ends were 4 bases for V and 5 bases for J; bases not matched to a gene: 6. In germline, CDR1 is KGHSH, CDR2 LQKENI. The CDR3 DNA reads TGTGCCAGCTCACTTCGGACAGGGACGGAGACCCAGTACTTC. It encodes CASSLRTGTETQYF.

V usage is TRBV7-2 and J usage is TRBJ1-2; 10 bases agree with TRBD1. V shed 3 bases and J 3 bases; nucleotides not matched to a gene: 10. This CDR3 contains 17 residues. Germline V gene data show CDR1 as SGHTA and CDR2 as FQGNSA. CDR3 residues: CASSFANRQGAYYGYTF. DNA for the CDR3: TGTGCCAGCAGCTTCGCAAACCGACAGGGGGCATACTATGGCTACACCTTC.

This clone has more than one count but fewer than ten. This chain connects TRBV2 to TRBJ1-5; D gene uncertain. Germline CDR1 SNHLY, CDR2 FYNNEI. V lost 1 base and J lost 3, with 7 bases in between. CDR3 length: 14 residues. The CDR3 nucleotides are TGTGCCAGCAGTGAAGGCGGGTACAATCAGCCCCAGCATTTT. Amino acid sequence: CASSEGGYNQPQHF. The complete variable domain, with remaining parts taken from reference TRBV2 and TRBJ1-5, reads EPEVTQTPSHQVTQMGQEVILRCVPISNHLYFYWYRQILGQKVEFLVSFYNNEISEKSEIFDDQFSVERPDGSNFTLKIRSTKLEDSAMYFCASSEGGYNQPQHFGDGTRLSIL.

The chain employs TRBV14 and TRBJ2-2, with D perhaps matching TRBD2 (7 bases). From germline, CDR1 is SGHDN and CDR2 FVKESK. The CDR3 length is 16 residues. Trimming removed 4 bases at V and 4 bases at J, with 16 bases between. CDR3 bases: TGTGCCAGCAGCCTCAGGACAGCGGGGAGCACCGGGGAGCTGTTTTTT. This gives the protein CASSLRTAGSTGELFF.

The V call is TRBV5-1, the J call TRBJ1-4, with D possibly matching TRBD1 (5 bases). Per the germline V gene, CDR1 is SGHRS and CDR2 is YFSETQ. This CDR3 has 14 residues. The V end lost 5 bases, the J end lost 1 base, and 9 bases lay between the germline ends. CDR3 DNA sequence: TGCGCCAGCAGTCCGGGGGTAACTAATGAAAAACTGTTTTTT. Protein: CASSPGVTNEKLFF.

The genes are TRBV6-5 and TRBJ2-7; perhaps TRBD2 as D (5 bases). Germline CDR1 is MNHEY and CDR2 is SVGAGI. The V gene lost 6 bases and the J gene lost 2 bases, with 11 bases spanning the gap. The CDR3 is 13 residues long. The CDR3, as DNA: TGTGCCAGCAGCAAAGACGGGACCTACGAGCAGTACTTC. Translation: CASSKDGTYEQYF.

This chain links TRBV19 with TRBJ2-1; TRBD2 aligns across 7 bases. The CDR3 has 13 residues. In germline, CDR1 is LNHDA, CDR2 SQIVND (reference sequence). Germline trimming cut 11 bases from V and 5 bases from J; bases unmatched to any gene: 9. The CDR3 sequence is CASQRGANNEQFF. CDR3 in DNA: TGTGCCTCACAGCGGGGAGCAAACAATGAGCAGTTCTTC. Full variable domain (rest looked up from reference TRBV19 and TRBJ2-1): DGGITQSPKYLFRKEGQNVTLSCEQNLNHDAMYWYRQDPGQGLRLIYYSQIVNDFQKGDIAEGYSVSREKKESFPLTVTSAQKNPTAFYLCASQRGANNEQFFGPGTRLTVL.

This clone was seen just once. This chain links TRBV7-6 with TRBJ2-2, with TRBD1 matching 9 bases. The CDR3 length is 15 residues. Germline CDR1 and CDR2: SGHVS and FNYEAQ. The V segment lost 5 bases and the J segment 7 bases; nucleotides outside the gene matches: 8. CDR3 region: CASSPTTGGIGELFF. As DNA, the CDR3 is TGTGCCAGCAGCCCGACGACAGGGGGGATCGGGGAGCTGTTTTTT.

The CDR3 region has the DNA TGTGCCAGCAGCCGGGACAGGGAGGCCTACGAGCAGTACTTC. It specifies CASSRDREAYEQYF. J is TRBJ2-7 and V is TRBV6-5; the match to TRBD1 covers 9 bases. This CDR3 comprises 14 residues. Germline CDR1 MNHEY, CDR2 SVGAGI. J was trimmed by 2 bases and V by 6 bases; bases with no gene match: 5.

The chain carries TRBV4-2 and TRBJ1-4; possible D gene TRBD1, 6 bases. V shed 6 bases and J shed 8 bases, with 19 bases lying between them. Per the germline V gene, CDR1 is LGHNA and CDR2 is YNFKEQ. The CDR3 extends over 15 amino acids. The CDR3 bases are TGTGCCAGCAGTGAAGGGCCAGGGGAAGGCGAAAAACTGTTTTTT. Translation gives CASSEGPGEGEKLFF.

V gene TRBV5-1 combines with J gene TRBJ2-3; 9 nucleotides align to TRBD1. The CDR3 sequence is 16 residues long. Germline CDR1 is SGHRS and CDR2 is YFSETQ. The ends lost 4 bases at V and 1 base at J; junction bases unmatched: 7. CDR3 sequence reads: CASSGRTGAGTDTQYF. The CDR3 DNA reads as TGCGCCAGCAGCGGGCGGACAGGGGCGGGCACAGATACGCAGTATTTT.

This chain connects TRBV6-5 to TRBJ2-7; TRBD2 might be the D (5 bases). The V gene lost 6 bases and the J gene lost 6 bases, with 21 bases spanning the gap. Germline-derived CDR1 and CDR2 are MNHEY and SVGAGI. The CDR3 contains 15 residues. The CDR3 protein is CASSLGGPKKGEQYF. The CDR3 nucleotides read TGTGCCAGCAGCCTCGGAGGTCCAAAGAAGGGCGAGCAGTACTTC.